This is a list of T cell receptor beta chains from one sample in a study of shared clonotypes between healthy human individuals. Profiling relied on immunoSEQ multiplex PCR, and the TCRdb table lists in-frame clones only, not all of them. The sample yields about 2.1 million clones, approximately 94% seen once. The sample taken for sequencing was naive CD8+ T cells from PBMCs. Receptors originate from a man between 18 and 35 years old in good health. Some clones in this sample may be carry-over from other donors' samples. CDR3s include the opening cysteine and the closing phenylalanine or tryptophan. D genes are given only for firm matches. Size values are once, few and many counts, or a class for expanded clones, and some rows have none.

15,NA,TRBJ2-1,TRBV18,TRBD1,CASSPRDSPYNEQFF,TGTGCCAGCTCACCAAGGGACAGCCCCTACAATGAGCAGTTCTTC
14,NA,TRBJ2-1,TRBV2,NA,CASRDRTTYNEQFF,TGTGCCAGCAGGGACCGGACTACCTACAATGAGCAGTTCTTC
14,NA,TRBJ1-2,TRBV6-5,TRBD1,CASSYADRDYGYTF,TGTGCCAGCAGTTACGCTGACAGGGACTATGGCTACACCTTC
15,NA,TRBJ1-2,TRBV6-5,TRBD1,CASTELGQGSYGYTF,TGTGCCAGCACCGAACTCGGACAGGGGAGCTATGGCTACACCTTC
15,NA,TRBJ2-4,TRBV28,TRBD2,CASRSLAGAKNIQYF,TGTGCCAGCAGATCGCTAGCGGGAGCCAAAAACATTCAGTACTTC
12,NA,TRBJ2-1,TRBV29-1,NA,CSVVSWVGEQFF,TGCAGCGTTGTAAGTTGGGTTGGTGAGCAGTTCTTC
16,NA,TRBJ2-1,TRBV30,TRBD2,CAWSGGLAVNYNEQFF,TGTGCCTGGAGTGGCGGACTAGCGGTCAACTACAATGAGCAGTTCTTC
14,NA,TRBJ1-1,TRBV7-9,NA,CASSLGRGNTEAFF,TGTGCCAGCAGCTTAGGCAGGGGCAACACTGAAGCTTTCTTT
13,NA,TRBJ1-4,TRBV7-6,NA,CASSEATNEKLFF,TGTGCCAGCAGCGAAGCAACTAATGAAAAACTGTTTTTT
13,once,TRBJ1-1,TRBV12-5,NA,CASGFHSNTEAFF,TGTGCTAGTGGTTTCCACTCGAACACTGAAGCTTTCTTT
14,NA,TRBJ2-1,TRBV7-2,NA,CASSQGGAYNEQFF,TGTGCCAGCAGTCAGGGGGGGGCCTACAATGAGCAGTTCTTC
12,NA,TRBJ2-2,TRBV27,NA,CASSLNTGELFF,TGTGCCAGCAGTCTTAACACCGGGGAGCTGTTTTTT
16,NA,TRBJ2-1,TRBV14,NA,CASSPGLVIAYNEQFF,TGTGCCAGCAGCCCCGGATTGGTGATCGCCTACAATGAGCAGTTCTTC
18,NA,TRBJ1-3,TRBV4-2,NA,CASSQDPARARTGNTIYF,TGTGCCAGCAGCCAAGATCCGGCGAGGGCTAGGACTGGAAACACCATATATTTT
16,NA,TRBJ2-2,TRBV7-3,TRBD2,CASSPLAAPGTGELFF,TGTGCCAGCAGCCCCCTAGCGGCACCGGGGACCGGGGAGCTGTTTTTT
13,NA,TRBJ1-5,TRBV28,NA,CASSLWDNQPQHF,TGTGCCAGCAGTCTATGGGACAATCAGCCCCAGCATTTT
17,NA,TRBJ2-1,TRBV4-1,NA,CASSQDALSGPNNEQFF,TGCGCCAGCAGCCAAGATGCGCTAAGCGGGCCTAACAATGAGCAGTTCTTC
15,NA,TRBJ2-1,TRBV10-2,NA,CASSAGTPSYNEQFF,TGCGCCAGCAGTGCCGGGACACCCTCCTACAATGAGCAGTTCTTC
12,NA,TRBJ1-1,TRBV5-5,NA,CASSLGVAEAFF,TGTGCCAGCAGCTTAGGAGTGGCTGAAGCTTTCTTT
15,NA,TRBJ2-7,TRBV9,NA,CASSASGTPTYEQYF,TGTGCCAGCAGCGCTTCCGGGACACCGACCTACGAGCAGTACTTC
13,NA,TRBJ2-3,TRBV4-2,NA,CASQGFSTDTQYF,TGTGCCAGCCAGGGTTTTAGCACAGATACGCAGTATTTT
13,NA,TRBJ1-1,TRBV9,TRBD1,CASSTGGRTEAFF,TGTGCCAGCAGCACAGGGGGCAGAACTGAAGCTTTCTTT
13,once,TRBJ2-7,TRBV7-9,TRBD1,CASGPGTGQGQYF,TGTGCCAGCGGACCCGGGACAGGGCAAGGGCAGTACTTC
16,once,TRBJ1-4,TRBV15,NA,CATSYRRVSTNEKLFF,TGTGCCACCAGCTACAGGAGGGTTTCCACTAATGAAAAACTGTTTTTT
16,NA,TRBJ2-7,TRBV6-4,TRBD2,CASSDRGLAGVSEQYF,TGTGCCAGCAGTGACCGGGGACTAGCGGGAGTCTCCGAGCAGTACTTC
13,NA,TRBJ2-7,TRBV19,NA,CASRSAGYYEQYF,TGTGCCAGTAGAAGTGCTGGCTACTACGAGCAGTACTTC
17,NA,TRBJ2-5,TRBV7-9,NA,CASSLPTLAKDSETQYF,TGTGCCAGCAGCTTACCGACACTAGCTAAAGACTCGGAGACCCAGTACTTC
14,NA,TRBJ2-5,TRBV12-5,TRBD2,CASALRGEQETQYF,TGTGCTAGTGCCCTCCGGGGGGAGCAAGAGACCCAGTACTTC
15,NA,TRBJ1-4,TRBV5-8,NA,CASRLDRLTNEKLFF,TGTGCCAGCAGGCTTGACCGCTTAACTAATGAAAAACTGTTTTTT
15,NA,TRBJ2-1,TRBV19,NA,CASSVAPGRYNEQFF,TGTGCCAGTAGCGTGGCGCCGGGACGTTACAATGAGCAGTTCTTC
13,NA,TRBJ1-2,TRBV10-3,NA,CAISEVSEYGYTF,TGTGCCATCAGTGAGGTTTCAGAATATGGCTACACCTTC
17,NA,TRBJ1-2,TRBV19,NA,CASSPKRQARFNYGYTF,TGTGCCAGTAGTCCTAAACGGCAGGCGAGATTTAACTATGGCTACACCTTC
14,NA,TRBJ2-7,TRBV6-1,NA,CASSGRVLTYEQYF,TGTGCCAGCAGTGGGCGGGTCCTTACCTACGAGCAGTACTTC
11,NA,TRBJ1-2,TRBV20-1,NA,CSALTGNGYTF,TGCAGTGCACTTACAGGGAACGGCTACACCTTC
13,once,TRBJ2-7,TRBV9,NA,CASSAQGAGEQYF,TGTGCCAGCAGCGCACAGGGCGCAGGCGAGCAGTACTTC
12,NA,TRBJ1-1,TRBV7-9,NA,CASSLDYTEAFF,TGTGCCAGCAGCCTCGACTACACTGAAGCTTTCTTT
13,NA,TRBJ2-7,TRBV15,NA,CATSSGIGEEQYF,TGTGCCACCAGCAGCGGGATAGGAGAAGAGCAGTACTTC
14,NA,TRBJ1-4,TRBV28,NA,CASTELGEDEKLFF,TGTGCCAGCACCGAACTGGGGGAAGACGAAAAACTGTTTTTT
16,few,TRBJ2-2,TRBV7-9,TRBD2,CASSPSSGSSTGELFF,TGTGCCAGCAGCCCCTCTAGCGGGAGTAGCACCGGGGAGCTGTTTTTT
16,once,TRBJ2-7,TRBV28,NA,CASSWTASRRSYEQYF,TGTGCCAGCAGTTGGACCGCAAGTCGCCGTTCCTACGAGCAGTACTTC
13,few,TRBJ2-2,TRBV13,NA,CASSEQNTGELFF,TGTGCCAGCAGCGAACAGAACACCGGGGAGCTGTTTTTT
14,NA,TRBJ1-2,TRBV10-3,NA,CAIRAGRTNYGYTF,TGTGCCATCAGGGCGGGACGGACTAACTATGGCTACACCTTC
16,NA,TRBJ2-2,TRBV5-1,TRBD2,CASSIRLAGVAGELFF,TGCGCCAGCAGCATACGACTAGCGGGAGTGGCCGGGGAGCTGTTTTTT
17,NA,TRBJ2-1,TRBV5-6,TRBD1,CASSLSPGQGAGDEQFF,TGTGCCAGCAGCTTGTCCCCGGGACAGGGGGCTGGTGATGAGCAGTTCTTC
16,NA,TRBJ2-1,TRBV27,NA,CASSLGAGGPYNEQFF,TGTGCCAGCAGTTTAGGGGCAGGGGGGCCCTACAATGAGCAGTTCTTC
16,NA,TRBJ1-6,TRBV13,TRBD1,CASSPGQEVYNSPLHF,TGTGCCAGCAGCCCTGGACAGGAGGTTTATAATTCACCCCTCCACTTT
14,NA,TRBJ1-1,TRBV6-5,NA,CASSYSYRHTEAFF,TGTGCCAGCAGTTACTCGTACAGGCACACTGAAGCTTTCTTT
15,NA,TRBJ2-7,TRBV5-1,TRBD1,CASTDLDRGLFEQYF,TGCGCCAGCACCGATTTGGACAGGGGGCTATTCGAGCAGTACTTC
12,NA,TRBJ1-1,TRBV7-9,NA,CASSSGPAEAFF,TGTGCCAGCAGCTCTGGGCCAGCTGAAGCTTTCTTT
14,NA,TRBJ1-1,TRBV10-1,TRBD1,CASSETTGEAEAFF,TGCGCCAGCAGTGAGACAACAGGGGAGGCTGAAGCTTTCTTT
14,NA,TRBJ1-2,TRBV4-1,NA,CASSQDGAYDGYTF,TGCGCCAGCAGCCAAGATGGAGCCTATGATGGCTACACCTTC
15,NA,TRBJ2-1,TRBV30,TRBD2,CAWSGSGSSYNEQFF,TGTGCCTGGAGTGGTAGCGGGAGCTCCTACAATGAGCAGTTCTTC
17,NA,TRBJ2-3,TRBV10-3,NA,CAISESEGGGVTDTQYF,TGTGCCATCAGTGAGTCGGAAGGCGGTGGGGTGACAGATACGCAGTATTTT
16,NA,TRBJ1-2,TRBV5-1,NA,CASSLVTGGARYGYTF,TGCGCCAGCAGCTTGGTCACGGGGGGCGCCCGATATGGCTACACCTTC
14,NA,TRBJ2-3,TRBV29-1,NA,CSVEDRSQGFPQYF,TGCAGCGTTGAAGATCGGAGTCAGGGGTTTCCGCAGTATTTT
14,NA,TRBJ2-7,TRBV7-9,NA,CASSLVADRYEQYF,TGTGCCAGCAGCTTAGTCGCGGACCGGTACGAGCAGTACTTC